One sample yielded the 14 T cell receptor beta chains listed below, sequenced in a study of blood T cell repertoires in COVID-19. TCRdb's copy holds only in-frame clones and misses some; the assay was immunoSEQ multiplex PCR. The sample holds fewer than 100,000 clones, approximately 86% seen once. The material sequenced was peripheral blood. The receptor set was obtained from a man in his sixties with acute or convalescent COVID-19.

The chain is built from TRBV7-8 and TRBJ1-2; no clear D. Germline loops: CDR1 SGHVS, CDR2 FQNEAQ. V shed 5 bases and J shed 5 bases, with 15 bases lying between them. CDR3 length: 14 amino acids. Here the CDR3 reads CASSERAPEYGYTF. Here the CDR3 DNA reads TGTGCCAGCAGCGAGAGGGCACCCGAATATGGCTACACCTTC.

The chain uses TRBV19 and TRBJ1-1; maybe TRBD1 (5 bases). Germline V CDR1 and CDR2: LNHDA, SQIVND (reference sequence). V lost 5 bases and J lost 4, with 23 bases in between. The CDR3 is 17 residues long. The CDR3 reads CASSPRTSDNRGTEAFF. The CDR3 region has the DNA TGTGCCAGTAGTCCTCGAACTAGCGACAATAGGGGCACTGAAGCTTTCTTT.

The rearrangement uses TRBV7-2 and TRBJ2-7; D is unclear. CDR1 is SGHTA, CDR2 FQGNSA, per germline. Trimming cost V 5 bases and J 5 bases, with 16 bases left between them. This CDR3 is built from 14 residues. The CDR3 spells CASSARGFANEQYF. The DNA for the CDR3 is TGTGCCAGCAGCGCAAGAGGTTTTGCCAACGAGCAGTACTTC.

CDR3 coding DNA: TGTGCCAGCAGCCCTAGACTGTACACAGATACGCAGTATTTT. Its protein is CASSPRLYTDTQYF. This chain links TRBV7-6 with TRBJ2-3; no firm D call. The CDR3 covers 14 residues. Looked up from germline, CDR1 is SGHVS and CDR2 is FNYEAQ. The germline V and J ends were trimmed by 5 bases and 2 bases, with 11 bases remaining between them.

This clone was seen only once. CDR3 DNA: TGTGCCAGCAGCCCCGGTCGGTTCAATCAGCCCCAGCATTTT. Protein: CASSPGRFNQPQHF. This chain connects TRBV5-6 to TRBJ1-5; D not certain. This CDR3 is built from 14 residues. V was clipped by 4 bases and J by 3 bases, with 11 bases between them. Per the germline V gene, CDR1 is SGHDT and CDR2 is YYEEEE. Combining the CDR3 with reference TRBV5-6 and TRBJ1-5 gives the whole variable domain DAGVTQSPTHLIKTRGQQVTLRCSPKSGHDTVSWYQQALGQGPQFIFQYYEEEERQRGNFPDRFSGHQFPNYSSELNVNALLLGDSALYLCASSPGRFNQPQHFGDGTRLSIL.

The chain recombines TRBV5-1 with TRBJ1-5, with D tentatively TRBD1 (5 bases). The CDR3 contains 14 residues. V was trimmed by 4 bases and J by 6 bases, leaving 14 bases between them. The germline CDR1 and CDR2 sequences are SGHRS and YFSETQ. This CDR3 is CASSPTDGGQPQHF. DNA of the CDR3: TGCGCCAGCAGCCCGACAGACGGCGGTCAGCCCCAGCATTTT.

The chain joins TRBV7-9 to TRBJ1-5, with D hard to call. Germline CDR1 and CDR2: SEHNR and FQNEAQ (reference sequence). V was cut by 5 bases and J by 4 bases, with 12 bases left in between. The CDR3 contains 14 residues. The CDR3 nucleotides are TGTGCCAGCAGCGGGAGTACGTGGAATCAGCCCCAGCATTTT. It translates to CASSGSTWNQPQHF.

The chain joins TRBV6-6 to TRBJ1-4, with D possibly being TRBD1 (6 bases). The germline V gene has CDR1 MNHNY and CDR2 SVGAGI (reference sequence). This CDR3 comprises 15 residues. Trimming took off 7 bases at V and 4 bases at J, with 16 bases between the two ends. CDR3 in amino acids: CASNELGQHNEKLFF. DNA for the CDR3: TGTGCCAGCAATGAACTCGGACAGCATAATGAAAAACTGTTTTTT.

This clone was picked up a small number of times. The chain employs TRBV29-1 and TRBJ1-2; maybe TRBD1 (5 bases). CDR3 length: 11 residues. Germline values: CDR1 SQVTM, CDR2 ANQGSEA. V was pared by 4 bases and J by 8 bases, with 11 bases between. CDR3: CSVGGLEGYTF. CDR3 nucleotides: TGCAGCGTTGGGGGACTTGAGGGCTACACCTTC. Full variable domain (outside the CDR3, taken from reference TRBV29-1 and TRBJ1-2): SAVISQKPSRDICQRGTSLTIQCQVDSQVTMMFWYRQQPGQSLTLIATANQGSEATYESGFVIDKFPISRPNLTFSTLTVSNMSPEDSSIYLCSVGGLEGYTFGSGTRLTVV.

This clone was found once. The CDR3 DNA follows: TGTGCCAGCAGCGTATCCGGACATAACTATGGCTACACCTTC. Its translation is CASSVSGHNYGYTF. This chain uses TRBV9 with TRBJ1-2, with D possibly TRBD1 on 5 matching bases. The CDR3 is made up of 14 amino acids. Germline V CDR1 and CDR2: SGDLS, YYNGEE. The V gene lost 1 base and the J gene lost 1 base, with 8 bases spanning the gap.

The CDR3 DNA reads as TGTGCCAGCAGCAAACAGGGGGCCCTTAACAATGAGCAGTTCTTC. Protein: CASSKQGALNNEQFF. This sequence joins TRBV7-9 and TRBJ2-1; 9 bases agree with TRBD1. Germline assignment: CDR1 SEHNR and CDR2 FQNEAQ (reference sequence). The CDR3 is made up of 15 amino acids. Trimming took 5 bases from V and 5 from J; bases not matched to a gene: 7.

The V and J genes are TRBV12-5 and TRBJ2-5; D perhaps matches TRBD1 (5 bases). From germline, CDR1 is LGHNT and CDR2 FRNRAP. Trimming pared 3 bases from V and 5 bases from J, leaving 13 bases between. The CDR3 consists of 14 residues. CDR3 loop: CASGFDWGSETQYF. CDR3 coding DNA: TGTGCTAGTGGTTTTGATTGGGGCAGCGAGACCCAGTACTTC.

This chain uses TRBV5-1 with TRBJ2-5; TRBD2 agrees at 7 bases. Trimming cost V 3 bases and J 5 bases; bases outside gene matches: 4. This CDR3 contains 13 residues. The germline gives CDR1 SGHRS, CDR2 YFSETQ. The CDR3 DNA is TGCGCCAGCAGCTGGGCTAGCGGTGAGACCCAGTACTTC. It yields the protein CASSWASGETQYF.

The chain links TRBV6-2 or TRBV6-3 to TRBJ2-1; D gene unclear. Between the trimmed V and J ends, which lost 6 bases and 9 bases, there was a span of 9 bases. The CDR3 length is 11 residues. Germline V gives CDR1 MNHEY, CDR2 SVGEGT. The chain's CDR3 is CASSSLSEQFF. CDR3 sequence (DNA): TGTGCCAGCAGCAGCTTGTCTGAGCAGTTCTTC.